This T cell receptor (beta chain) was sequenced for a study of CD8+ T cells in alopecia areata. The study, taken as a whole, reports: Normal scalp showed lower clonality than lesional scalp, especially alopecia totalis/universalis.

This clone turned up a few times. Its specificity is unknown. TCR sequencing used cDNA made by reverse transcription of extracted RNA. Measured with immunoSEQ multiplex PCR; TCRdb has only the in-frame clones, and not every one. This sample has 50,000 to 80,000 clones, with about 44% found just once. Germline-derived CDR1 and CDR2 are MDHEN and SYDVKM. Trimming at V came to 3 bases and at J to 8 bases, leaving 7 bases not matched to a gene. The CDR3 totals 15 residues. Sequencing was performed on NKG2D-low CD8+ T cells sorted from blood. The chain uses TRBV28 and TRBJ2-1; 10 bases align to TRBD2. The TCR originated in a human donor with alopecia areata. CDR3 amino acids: CASSFYRLAGDEQFF. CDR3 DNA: TGTGCCAGCAGTTTCTATCGACTAGCGGGCGATGAGCAGTTCTTC.